The clone carrying this TCR beta chain was recorded a few times. Its matching antigen is unknown. This specimen belongs to a study of beta chain features in type 1 diabetes. Study results and caveats: Patients' naive, central memory and Treg TCRB repertoires seemed closer to one another than those of healthy donors. Type 1 diabetes patients had moderately but significantly shorter TCRB CDR3s in all four CD4+ subsets. There were fewer insertions and more deletions at the VDJ junctions of type 1 diabetes patients. Researchers could not determine here whether HLA type influences TCRB rearrangement.

This CDR3 has 15 residues. Germline-derived CDR1 and CDR2 are MDHEN and SYDVKM. Trimming took 6 bases from V and 0 from J, leaving 15 bases between them. What was sequenced were expressed TCRB transcripts, since all of the isolated RNA had been reverse transcribed. Sequencing of naive, central memory and regulatory T cell samples gave an average of approximately 3.8 million reads. Repertoires were generated with immunoSEQ multiplex PCR, while TCRdb's copy carries only in-frame clones and drops some. The sample contains around 240,000 clones, around 16% of which appear only once. The sequenced material came from naive CD4+ T cells from blood. The genes are TRBV28 and TRBJ2-7; D unclear. The receptor comes from a man aged 30 to 39 with type 1 diabetes. CDR3 in amino acids: CASSPRAASSYEQYF. The CDR3 DNA is TGTGCCAGCAGCCCAAGGGCCGCCAGCTCCTACGAGCAGTACTTC.